The entry below describes one T cell receptor beta chain. This CDR3 contains 16 residues. CDR1 and CDR2 from the germline V gene are SGHKS and YYEKEE (reference sequence). V lost 0 bases to trimming and J lost 2 bases, with 14 bases between them. This sample was taken from a study of blood T cell repertoires in COVID-19. Background on the study: The United States, Italy and Spain were the sources of the acute and convalescent COVID-19 samples.

In the original processing: Amplification of reference gene primers was used by the study to estimate nucleated cell counts. TCRdb keeps only in-frame clones here, not all; method: immunoSEQ multiplex PCR. From that table come the V and J calls and clone size; the DNA was used to work out D and trimming. The repertoire holds 150,000 to 200,000 clones, with nearly 80% as singletons. The sequencing sample was made of peripheral blood. This chain links TRBV5-5 with TRBJ2-5; D possibly corresponds to TRBD1 (5 bases). This TCR came from a woman in her 70s with acute or convalescent COVID-19. The CDR3 spells CASSLAIRTTQETQYF. The CDR3 DNA reads as TGTGCCAGCAGCTTGGCCATCAGGACAACACAAGAGACCCAGTACTTC.